What follows describes a single T cell receptor (beta chain). This sample was taken from a study of blood T cell repertoires in COVID-19. Across the study: The United States, Italy and Spain provided the acute and convalescent COVID-19 samples.

TCRdb's table, derived via immunoSEQ multiplex PCR, lists solely in-frame clones and lacks some. The sample includes about 150,000 clones, roughly 71% of them seen just once. This sequence was found in a woman of 80 years or more with acute or convalescent COVID-19. Sample: peripheral blood.

The CDR3 bases are TGTGCCAGCAGCTCAAGGCTAGCGGACTACAATGAGCAGTTCTTC. Protein product: CASSSRLADYNEQFF. The chain joins TRBV7-3 to TRBJ2-1, with 7 bases aligning to TRBD2. The CDR3 length is 15 residues. CDR1 is SGHTA, CDR2 FQGTGA, per germline. Trimming removed 4 bases from V and 3 bases from J; junction bases left unmatched: 6.